Many counts were recorded for the clone carrying this T cell receptor beta chain. This sample stems from a study of CD8 T cells in ankylosing spondylitis. MiXCR was run by TCRdb on the 5' RACE reads, yielding one entry per CDR3 protein. This table has about 240,000 distinct CDR3 sequences, approximately 11% appearing once. The CDR3 contains 15 residues. V was shortened by 4 bases and J by 5 bases, with 15 bases between the two germline ends. The germline CDR1 and CDR2 sequences are SGHRS and YFSETQ. V gene TRBV5-1 combines with J gene TRBJ1-4, with a possible D match to TRBD1 (6 bases). Sequenced sample: blood, either unsorted or a sorted T cell fraction (not recorded which). This clonotype was obtained from a male donor with ankylosing spondylitis or in good health (not recorded which). The CDR3 DNA sequence: TGCGCCAGCAGCCCATTAAGGGGGGCGAATGAAAAACTGTTTTTT. This translates into CASSPLRGANEKLFF.